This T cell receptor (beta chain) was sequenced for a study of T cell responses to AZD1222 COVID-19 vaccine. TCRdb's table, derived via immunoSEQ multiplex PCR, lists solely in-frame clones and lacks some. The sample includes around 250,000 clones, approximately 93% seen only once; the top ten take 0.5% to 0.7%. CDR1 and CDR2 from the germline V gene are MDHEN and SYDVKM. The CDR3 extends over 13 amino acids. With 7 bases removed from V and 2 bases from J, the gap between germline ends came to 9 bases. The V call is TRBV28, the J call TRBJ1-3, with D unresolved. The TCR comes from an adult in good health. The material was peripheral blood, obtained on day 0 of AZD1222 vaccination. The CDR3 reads CASTRAPGNTIYF. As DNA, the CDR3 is TGTGCCAGCACGAGGGCCCCTGGAAACACCATATATTTT.